The 27 T cell receptor beta chains in this list originate from one sample, sequenced in a study of beta chain features in type 1 diabetes (dated by TCRdb to the late 2010s). The library was built by means of the immunoSEQ multiplex PCR assay. All of the isolated RNA was reverse transcribed with the High Capacity cDNA Reverse Transcription Kit, so expressed TCRB transcripts were sequenced. In its TCRdb copy, this immuneACCESS table keeps in-frame sequences only and misses some clones. Where compared with another copy, unresolved V genes explain less than half of these, and the others have no known cause. A total of 400,000 to 550,000 clones appear in this sample, 10% to 12% of them only once. Together, the top ten hold around 0.05% of the sample. Specimen: naive CD4+ T cells from blood. Interpreted using the paper, the cell subset or site label stands for: true naive CD4+ T cells. The receptors stem from a woman in her late teens or twenties in good health.

The V and J genes are TRBV7-2 and TRBJ1-2; 11 nucleotides agree with TRBD1. This CDR3 contains 15 residues. Trimming removed 5 bases from V and 4 bases from J; junction bases left unmatched: 6. Per germline, CDR1 SGHTA and CDR2 FQGNSA. CDR3 amino acids: CASSPGTGGIYGYTF. DNA for the CDR3: TGTGCCAGCAGCCCTGGGACAGGGGGAATCTATGGCTACACCTTC.

In its sample, this clone was seen a few times. The genes are TRBV18 and TRBJ2-1; the D gene is possibly TRBD2 (5 bases). In germline, CDR1 is KGHSH, CDR2 LQKENI. The CDR3 covers 14 residues. V was shortened by 1 base and J by 6 bases, with 10 bases between the two germline ends. The CDR3 DNA sequence: TGTGCCAGCTCACCACTTCGAGGGCCCAATGAGCAGTTCTTC. Translating it yields CASSPLRGPNEQFF. The variable domain in full, with the rest retrieved from reference TRBV18 and TRBJ2-1, is NAGVMQNPRHLVRRRGQEARLRCSPMKGHSHVYWYRQLPEEGLKFMVYLQKENIIDESGMPKERFSAEFPKEGPSILRIQQVVRGDSAAYFCASSPLRGPNEQFFGPGTRLTVL.

The chain recombines TRBV29-1 with TRBJ1-2; 9 bases are shared with TRBD1. The germline V gene has CDR1 SQVTM and CDR2 ANQGSEA. V lost 4 bases, J lost 6 bases, and 3 bases stayed unmatched. The CDR3 totals 12 residues. The DNA for the CDR3 is TGCAGCGTTGGGGGACAGGGCAATGGCTACACCTTC. It yields the protein CSVGGQGNGYTF.

This clone has only a few counts. The chain employs TRBV30 and TRBJ1-5, with D hard to call. CDR1 and CDR2 from the germline V gene are GTSNPN and SVGIG (reference sequence). V was clipped by 2 bases and J by 0 bases, with 11 bases between them. This CDR3 is 15 amino acids long. The CDR3 loop is CAWSPGQVSNQPQHF. DNA for the CDR3: TGTGCCTGGAGTCCGGGTCAAGTTAGCAATCAGCCCCAGCATTTT.

The genes are TRBV11-2 and TRBJ2-5, with TRBD2 matching over 9 bases. This CDR3 region has 16 residues. The trim removed 1 base at V and 1 base at J, leaving 4 bases unmatched. Looked up from germline, CDR1 is SGHAT and CDR2 is FQNNGV. CDR3 loop: CASSLGSSGAQETQYF. CDR3 coding DNA: TGTGCCAGCAGCTTAGGCTCTAGCGGGGCCCAAGAGACCCAGTACTTC.

This clone was observed a few times. The chain recombines TRBV11-2 with TRBJ2-3; D call uncertain. The CDR3 covers 15 residues. Per germline, CDR1 SGHAT and CDR2 FQNNGV. The ends were cut back, 2 bases at V and 4 bases at J, with 13 bases in the middle. The CDR3 loop reads CASSLIPAGSDTQYF. The DNA of the CDR3 is TGTGCCAGCAGCTTAATCCCCGCTGGCTCAGATACGCAGTATTTT.

The chain links TRBV14 to TRBJ2-7; 7 nucleotides line up with TRBD1. The CDR3 is 14 amino acids. The trim removed 3 bases at V and 2 bases at J, leaving 4 bases unmatched. CDR1 and CDR2 from the germline V gene are SGHDN and FVKESK. CDR3 in amino acids: CASSQETGTYEQYV. CDR3 DNA: TGTGCCAGCAGCCAGGAGACAGGGACCTACGAGCAGTACGTC.

The chain links TRBV14 to TRBJ2-5; D not certain. Per the germline V gene, CDR1 is SGHDN and CDR2 is FVKESK. The CDR3 covers 15 residues. Trimming removed 1 base at V and 3 bases at J, with 12 bases between. The CDR3 loop reads CASSQGWNRKETQYF. The DNA for the CDR3 is TGTGCCAGCAGCCAAGGTTGGAACAGAAAAGAGACCCAGTACTTC.

The table lists this clone with a few counts. The genes are TRBV6-5 and TRBJ2-7; D gene ambiguous. This CDR3 region has 13 residues. Germline CDR1 and CDR2: MNHEY and SVGAGI. V lost 5 bases and J 2 bases, leaving 10 bases between the germline ends. CDR3 protein: CASSATDPYEQYF. CDR3 coding DNA: TGTGCCAGCAGTGCCACGGACCCCTACGAGCAGTACTTC.

The chain couples TRBV5-1 to TRBJ1-1; D may be TRBD1 (5 bases). Trimming cost V 3 bases and J 7 bases, with 13 bases left between them. Germline-derived CDR1 and CDR2 are SGHRS and YFSETQ. The CDR3 totals 13 residues. This CDR3 reads CASSSRMGDEAFF. CDR3 in DNA: TGCGCCAGCAGCTCGCGTATGGGGGATGAAGCTTTCTTT. Complete variable domain (other parts from reference TRBV5-1 and TRBJ1-1): KAGVTQTPRYLIKTRGQQVTLSCSPISGHRSVSWYQQTPGQGLQFLFEYFSETQRNKGNFPGRFSGRQFSNSRSEMNVSTLELGDSALYLCASSSRMGDEAFFGQGTRLTVV.

About this clone: At the DNA level, this CDR3 is encoded by other sequences in the same sample as well. This rearrangement joins TRBV29-1 to TRBJ2-3; 9 positions match TRBD1. CDR3 length: 14 residues. V was clipped by 1 base and J by 1 base; unmatched bases: 0. Per the germline V gene, CDR1 is SQVTM and CDR2 is ANQGSEA. The CDR3 region is CSVEGTGGTDTQYF. For the CDR3, the DNA is TGCAGCGTTGAAGGGACAGGGGGCACAGATACGCAGTATTTT.

This clone has more than one count but fewer than ten. The gene calls are TRBV18 and TRBJ2-7, with a weak D call TRBD2 (5 bases). Germline-derived CDR1 and CDR2 are KGHSH and LQKENI. Trimming removed 5 bases at V and 0 bases at J, with 14 bases between. CDR3 length: 15 amino acids. The CDR3 sequence is CASSTSGRSSYEQYF. DNA for the CDR3: TGTGCCAGCTCAACGAGCGGTAGGAGCTCCTACGAGCAGTACTTC.

This clone was seen only a few times. The chain joins TRBV29-1 to TRBJ1-1; 7 bases map to TRBD1. The length of the CDR3 is 13 residues. The germline gives CDR1 SQVTM, CDR2 ANQGSEA. The trim removed 7 bases at V and 3 bases at J, leaving 8 bases unmatched. DNA for the CDR3: TGCAGCGCCTCAGGGGGGCTGGACACTGAAGCTTTCTTT. As protein: CSASGGLDTEAFF.

This rearrangement joins TRBV5-6 to TRBJ2-7; the match to TRBD1 covers 10 bases. Trimming at V came to 5 bases and at J to 9 bases, leaving 11 bases not matched to a gene. Germline-derived CDR1 and CDR2 are SGHDT and YYEEEE. The CDR3 loop spans 14 amino acids. CDR3 sequence (DNA): TGTGCCAGCAGGTCGGGACAGGGGTACGGAGGGCAGTACGTC. Its protein product is CASRSGQGYGGQYV.

This rearrangement joins TRBV4-1 to TRBJ2-5; 9 bases agree with TRBD1. CDR1 is MGHRA and CDR2 is YSYEKL in the germline V gene. The V segment lost 1 base and the J segment 6 bases; nucleotides outside the gene matches: 9. This CDR3 is 16 amino acids long. CDR3 amino acids: CASSQGIRDRVKTQYF. The CDR3 DNA follows: TGCGCCAGCAGCCAAGGTATCAGGGACAGGGTCAAGACCCAGTACTTC.

This clone was counted only a few times. The chain carries TRBV29-1 and TRBJ1-1; D is possibly TRBD1 (6 bases). Per germline, CDR1 SQVTM and CDR2 ANQGSEA. V gave up 3 bases and J gave up 4 bases, with 12 bases separating them. The CDR3 has 13 amino acids. This chain's CDR3 is CSVDWGAGTEAFF. The CDR3 DNA reads as TGCAGCGTTGATTGGGGGGCTGGCACTGAAGCTTTCTTT.

This clone was recorded a few times. The rearrangement links TRBV28 to TRBJ2-5; the D is unclear. V lost 3 bases and J lost 1, with 9 bases in between. The CDR3 is made up of 14 amino acids. Germline loops: CDR1 MDHEN, CDR2 SYDVKM. The CDR3: CASSLGPSQETQYF. CDR3 nucleotides: TGTGCCAGCAGTTTGGGTCCTTCCCAAGAGACCCAGTACTTC. Looking up the rest from reference TRBV28 and TRBJ2-5 gives the full variable domain: DVKVTQSSRYLVKRTGEKVFLECVQDMDHENMFWYRQDPGLGLRLIYFSYDVKMKEKGDIPEGYSVSREKKERFSLILESASTNQTSMYLCASSLGPSQETQYFGPGTRLLVL.

This chain links TRBV7-9 with TRBJ1-1; TRBD1 matches 11 bases. The CDR3 is made up of 15 amino acids. Germline V lookup: CDR1 SEHNR, CDR2 FQNEAQ (reference sequence). V lost 4 bases and J lost 2; bases outside the gene matches: 3. CDR3 sequence (DNA): TGTGCCAGCAGCTCAGGGACAGGGGGAAACACTGAAGCTTTCTTT. This sequence encodes CASSSGTGGNTEAFF.

The chain has TRBV5-6 and TRBJ2-6, with TRBD2 as a possible D gene (5 bases). The V and J ends lost 0 bases and 8 bases respectively, with 12 bases between them. The CDR3 extends over 15 amino acids. Germline assignment: CDR1 SGHDT and CDR2 YYEEEE. The CDR3 DNA follows: TGTGCCAGCAGCTTGGTAGCGAGCAAACCCAACGTCCTGACTTTC. It yields the protein CASSLVASKPNVLTF.

This clone was seen ten or more times. The rearrangement joins TRBV5-4 to TRBJ2-3; 7 bases match TRBD2. CDR3 length: 14 residues. Germline CDR1 SGHNT, CDR2 YYREEE (reference sequence). V trimming: 1 base; J trimming: 6 bases; junction bases outside the gene matches: 5. The DNA of the CDR3 is TGTGCCAGCAGCTTGTATGCGGGAGATGATACGCAGTATTTT. Protein sequence: CASSLYAGDDTQYF.

The table lists this clone with a few counts. The genes are TRBV4-3 and TRBJ1-2; D possibly corresponds to TRBD1 (6 bases). Trimming shortened V by 2 bases and J by 6 bases, and 13 bases separated the two germline ends. The CDR3 runs 14 residues. Germline V lookup: CDR1 LGHNA, CDR2 YSLEER. In DNA form, the CDR3 reads TGCGCCAGCAGCCAACGATGGGGGCGGGATGGCTACACCTTC. As protein: CASSQRWGRDGYTF.

This clone was counted between two and nine times. The chain employs TRBV15 and TRBJ2-5, with TRBD2 matching over 9 bases. Trimming removed 5 bases from V and 1 base from J; junction bases left unmatched: 14. The CDR3 length is 18 residues. From germline, CDR1 is LNHNV and CDR2 YYDKDF (reference sequence). CDR3 coding DNA: TGTGCCACCAGCGAGACGGAGAGGCTAGCGGGGATCCAAGAGACCCAGTACTTC. Translated: CATSETERLAGIQETQYF.

This clone was counted many times. V usage is TRBV10-3 and J usage is TRBJ2-5, with D possibly matching TRBD1 (5 bases). Germline V lookup: CDR1 ENHRY, CDR2 SYGVKD. The CDR3 loop spans 11 amino acids. V was cut by 10 bases and J by 2 bases, with 8 bases left in between. The CDR3 loop is CATGQQETQYF. The CDR3 DNA reads as TGTGCCACAGGGCAACAAGAGACCCAGTACTTC.

This clone was seen a few times. The CDR3 sequence: CASSAGFSSGANVLTF. The DNA for the CDR3 is TGTGCCAGCAGCGCCGGGTTCAGCTCTGGGGCCAACGTCCTGACTTTC. The V call is TRBV25-1, the J call TRBJ2-6; D is unresolved. V dropped 6 bases and J dropped 0 bases, with 12 bases sitting between them. Germline CDR1 reads MGHDK; CDR2 reads SYGVNS. The CDR3 is 16 amino acids.

The chain joins TRBV7-2 to TRBJ1-1; unclear D gene. The V end lost 3 bases, the J end lost 0 bases, and 14 bases lay between the germline ends. The CDR3 runs 16 residues. Germline CDR1 SGHTA, CDR2 FQGNSA. The CDR3 DNA reads TGTGCCAGCAGCTTGTCCGGTACAGCGATGAACACTGAAGCTTTCTTT. The encoded protein is CASSLSGTAMNTEAFF.

There are many counts of this clone. The J gene is TRBJ1-4, the V gene TRBV25-1; 7 bases line up with TRBD1. Germline V gives CDR1 MGHDK, CDR2 SYGVNS. Unmatched junction bases numbered 6, after V lost 7 bases and J lost 4 bases. The CDR3 totals 14 residues. This CDR3 reads CASKQRDSNEKLFF. CDR3 sequence (DNA): TGTGCCAGCAAACAAAGGGACAGTAATGAAAAACTGTTTTTT. Full variable domain (missing parts from reference TRBV25-1 and TRBJ1-4): EADIYQTPRYLVIGTGKKITLECSQTMGHDKMYWYQQDPGMELHLIHYSYGVNSTEKGDLSSESTVSRIRTEHFPLTLESARPSHTSQYLCASKQRDSNEKLFFGSGTQLSVL.

This clone was seen only a few times. The gene calls are TRBV9 and TRBJ2-2, with 9 nucleotides matching TRBD1. The V gene end was trimmed by 4 bases and the J gene end by 5 bases; junction bases not matched to a gene: 9. Germline V gives CDR1 SGDLS, CDR2 YYNGEE. This CDR3 is 16 amino acids long. Written as DNA, the CDR3 is TGTGCCAGCAGCCTCTCGGGACAGGGATATACCGGGGAGCTGTTTTTT. Residues: CASSLSGQGYTGELFF.